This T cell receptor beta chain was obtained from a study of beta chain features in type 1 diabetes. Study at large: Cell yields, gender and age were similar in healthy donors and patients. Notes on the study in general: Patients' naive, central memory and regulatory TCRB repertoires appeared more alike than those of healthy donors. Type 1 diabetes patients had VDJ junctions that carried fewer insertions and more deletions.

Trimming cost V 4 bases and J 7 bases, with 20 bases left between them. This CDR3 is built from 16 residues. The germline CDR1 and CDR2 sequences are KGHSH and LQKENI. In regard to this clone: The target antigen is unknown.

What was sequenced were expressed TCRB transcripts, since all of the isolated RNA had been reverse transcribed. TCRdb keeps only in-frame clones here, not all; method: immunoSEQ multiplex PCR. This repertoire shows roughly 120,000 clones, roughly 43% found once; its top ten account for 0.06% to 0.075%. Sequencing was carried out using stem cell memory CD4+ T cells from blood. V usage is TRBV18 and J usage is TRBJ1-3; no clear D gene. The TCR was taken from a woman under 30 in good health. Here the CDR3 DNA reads TGTGCCAGCTCACACACCGGCGGACTCGGCGGGAACACCATATATTTT. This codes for CASSHTGGLGGNTIYF. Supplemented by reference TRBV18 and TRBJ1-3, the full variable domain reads NAGVMQNPRHLVRRRGQEARLRCSPMKGHSHVYWYRQLPEEGLKFMVYLQKENIIDESGMPKERFSAEFPKEGPSILRIQQVVRGDSAAYFCASSHTGGLGGNTIYFGEGSWLTVV.